A selection of T cell receptor beta chains follows, all from one sample in a study of blood T cell repertoires in COVID-19. TCRdb's copy holds only in-frame clones and misses some; the assay was immunoSEQ multiplex PCR. The data show about 10,000 clones, roughly 81% seen once. What was sequenced was peripheral blood. Every receptor here comes from a man aged 55 to 69 with active COVID-19. The CDR3 runs from the conserved cysteine through the conserved F or W. Each record gives: D gene, J gene, V gene, clone size, CDR3 DNA, CDR3 protein. D genes are given only for firm matches. A row's size may be missing; if present it is once, few, many or a size class.

TRBD1 | TRBJ1-1 | TRBV6-5 | - | TGTGCCAGCAATCTCAGGGGGATATTGGACACTGAAGCTTTCTTT | CASNLRGILDTEAFF
- | TRBJ1-2 | TRBV28 | once | TGTGCCAGCAGTTTCGGTTCCTATGGCTACACCTTC | CASSFGSYGYTF
TRBD2 | TRBJ2-1 | TRBV4-3 | - | TGCGCCAGCAGCCAAGACCCCGCTAGCGGGGCCTACAATGAGCAGTTCTTC | CASSQDPASGAYNEQFF
TRBD1 | TRBJ1-1 | TRBV14 | - | TGTGCCAGCAGCCAGGGACAGCTGATAGTTGAAGCTTTCTTT | CASSQGQLIVEAFF
- | TRBJ1-1 | TRBV7-9 | - | TGTGCCAGCAGCTCCCCACAGGGATCCATGAACACTGAAGCTTTCTTT | CASSSPQGSMNTEAFF
TRBD1 | TRBJ1-2 | TRBV7-3 | medium-sized | TGTGCCAGCAGCCCCACCCCAGGGGGCGGCTACACCTTC | CASSPTPGGGYTF
- | TRBJ1-2 | TRBV7-2 | - | TGTGCCAGCAGCTTAGCGGTCCCAGTGGCCTATGGCTACACCTTC | CASSLAVPVAYGYTF
- | TRBJ1-1 | TRBV9 | - | TGTGCCAGCAGCGTATTCGGGGGTGCTGAAGCTTTCTTT | CASSVFGGAEAFF
- | TRBJ2-7 | TRBV5-6 | - | TGTGCCAGCAACATTTACAGGGCCTACGAGCAGTACTTC | CASNIYRAYEQYF
TRBD1 | TRBJ1-3 | TRBV5-4 | once | TGTGCCAGCAGCTTACAGGGGGGCTCTGGAAACACCATATATTTT | CASSLQGGSGNTIYF
TRBD2 | TRBJ2-1 | TRBV6-2/TRBV6-3 | - | TGTGCCAGCAGTAGGACTAGCGGGGGGCCGCGTGATGAGCAGTTCTTC | CASSRTSGGPRDEQFF
- | TRBJ1-2 | TRBV28 | - | TGTGCCAGCAGAGGGGCCAGGATATATGGCTACACCTTC | CASRGARIYGYTF
TRBD1 | TRBJ2-2 | TRBV5-1 | - | TGCGCCAGCAGCTTGAACAGGGGGTGGAACACCGGGGAGCTGTTTTTT | CASSLNRGWNTGELFF
- | TRBJ1-2 | TRBV7-2 | - | TGTGCCAGCAGCTTAGTGGCAGGGGAGTTGTATGGCTACACCTTC | CASSLVAGELYGYTF
TRBD2 | TRBJ2-2 | TRBV10-3 | - | TGTGCCATCAGTGGGGCTAGCGGGGCTACCGGGGAGCTGTTTTTT | CAISGASGATGELFF
- | TRBJ2-7 | TRBV28 | - | TGTGCCAGCAGTTTACGTCAGACAACCTACGAGCAGTACTTC | CASSLRQTTYEQYF
- | TRBJ2-1 | TRBV7-2 | - | TGTGCCAGCAGCTTAAAGGGAGGGGGGGTCAATGAGCAGTTCTTC | CASSLKGGGVNEQFF
- | TRBJ1-2 | TRBV4-1 | - | TGCGCCAGCAGCCATGAAGGGGGTATGGGGAAGAGGGGCTACACCTTC | CASSHEGGMGKRGYTF
- | TRBJ1-1 | TRBV3-1/TRBV3-2 | - | TGTGCCAGCAGCCCCCGTTTAGGGGCGACCACTGAAGCTTTCTTT | CASSPRLGATTEAFF
- | TRBJ1-3 | TRBV29-1 | - | TGCAGCGTCCGGGACCGGGGGGGAAACACCATATATTTT | CSVRDRGGNTIYF
TRBD2 | TRBJ2-1 | TRBV7-2 | - | TGTGCCAGCAGCTTCGGGACTAGCGGGATAAGGGAGCAGTTCTTC | CASSFGTSGIREQFF
- | TRBJ1-2 | TRBV20-1 | - | TGCAGTGCTAGAGTCCCCCCTACCCACACCTTC | CSARVPPTHTF
- | TRBJ2-3 | TRBV28 | - | TGTGCCAGCAGTTCTAACAGGGCTAGCACAGATACGCAGTATTTT | CASSSNRASTDTQYF
- | TRBJ2-3 | TRBV6-2/TRBV6-3 | - | TGTGCCAGCAGTCCAGACATTGGAAGCGGCTTGGTGGGGGATACGCAGTATTTT | CASSPDIGSGLVGDTQYF
TRBD2 | TRBJ2-1 | TRBV18 | - | TGTGCCAGCTCTAACCAAGGGGCTAGCGGGGGCTACAATGAGCAGTTCTTC | CASSNQGASGGYNEQFF
- | TRBJ1-1 | TRBV21-1 | - | TGTGCCAGCAGCAATCCGACAGATATGAACACTGAAGCTTTCTTT | CASSNPTDMNTEAFF
- | TRBJ1-5 | TRBV27 | - | TGTGCCAGCAGTTATAGGGGTGGGATCAATCAGCCCCAGCATTTT | CASSYRGGINQPQHF
- | TRBJ1-5 | TRBV19 | - | TGTGCCAGTAGCCCTCCTAGGGGGATCCGGGATCAGCCCCAGCATTTT | CASSPPRGIRDQPQHF
- | TRBJ1-5 | TRBV2 | - | TGTGCCAGCAGTGGTCGGGAGGGCAATCAGCCCCAGCATTTT | CASSGREGNQPQHF
TRBD1 | TRBJ2-7 | TRBV9 | - | TGTGCCAGCAGCACAACAGGGGGCTCCTCCTACGAGCAGTACTTC | CASSTTGGSSYEQYF
TRBD1 | TRBJ2-5 | TRBV4-1 | - | TGCGCCAGCAGCCTTACCGGGACAGGGGCAGAGACCCAGTACTTC | CASSLTGTGAETQYF
TRBD1 | TRBJ2-3 | TRBV6-1 | - | TGTGCCAGCAGTGAAGTACGGGACAGGGCGGAAGATACGCAGTATTTT | CASSEVRDRAEDTQYF
TRBD2 | TRBJ2-1 | TRBV5-1 | few | TGCGCCAGCAGCTTGGAGGCGGGAGGGCGGGCGGATGAGCAGTTCTTC | CASSLEAGGRADEQFF
TRBD2 | TRBJ2-1 | TRBV11-2 | - | TGTGCCAGCAGCTTAGGGACGGGGGGTGAGCAGTTCTTC | CASSLGTGGEQFF
TRBD1 | TRBJ2-2 | TRBV19 | once | TGTGCCAGTAGTATGTCACAGGGGAGCGCCGGGGAGCTGTTTTTT | CASSMSQGSAGELFF
TRBD1 | TRBJ1-2 | TRBV2 | few | TGTGCCCACCGACAGGGCCCTAACTATGGCTACACCTTC | CAHRQGPNYGYTF
- | TRBJ2-5 | TRBV3-1/TRBV3-2 | - | TGTGCCAGCAGCCAAGATAGGGGCAGACAGTACTTC | CASSQDRGRQYF
TRBD1 | TRBJ1-4 | TRBV18 | few | TGTGCCAGCTCACTCGGGACAGGGGGAAATGAAAAACTGTTTTTT | CASSLGTGGNEKLFF
- | TRBJ2-3 | TRBV19 | - | TGTGCCAGTAGTGTGGGCAGGCTGCGTCATTCCGATACGCAGTATTTT | CASSVGRLRHSDTQYF
- | TRBJ2-1 | TRBV14 | - | TGTGCCAGCATGGGAGGCCCGAGCTCCTACAATGAGCAGTTCTTC | CASMGGPSSYNEQFF
- | TRBJ1-4 | TRBV3-1/TRBV3-2 | - | TGTGCCAGCAGCTGGTCACAGGGAGAAAAACTGTTTTTT | CASSWSQGEKLFF
TRBD1 | TRBJ1-2 | TRBV9 | - | TGTGCCAGCAGCCCAGGACAGGGGGACTATGGCTACACCTTC | CASSPGQGDYGYTF
- | TRBJ1-2 | TRBV9 | - | TGTGCCAGCAGCCCCCAACAGGGTGGCCCCTATGGCTACACCTTC | CASSPQQGGPYGYTF
- | TRBJ2-7 | TRBV30 | - | TGTGCCTGGAGTGTACTCCGACAGAGCCTACGTAGGCAGTACTTC | CAWSVLRQSLRRQYF
TRBD2 | TRBJ2-1 | TRBV19 | once | TGTGCCAGTAGTCTCGTTAAGACTAGCGGAAATGAGCAGTTCTTC | CASSLVKTSGNEQFF
- | TRBJ1-5 | TRBV30 | - | TGTGCCTGGAGTCCCGCGGGTCAGCCCCAGCATTTT | CAWSPAGQPQHF
TRBD1 | TRBJ1-2 | TRBV13 | - | TGTGCCACCATCCGGGACAGGAGTAGCTATGGCTACACCTTC | CATIRDRSSYGYTF
TRBD1 | TRBJ1-5 | TRBV6-1 | few | TGTGCCAGCAGTGAGATTTGGGGACAGGGATTTCAGCCCCAGCATTTT | CASSEIWGQGFQPQHF
- | TRBJ2-5 | TRBV7-2 | - | TGTGCCAGCACCAGCATGGGGAGCAAGGGAGAGACCCAGTACTTC | CASTSMGSKGETQYF
TRBD1 | TRBJ1-1 | TRBV7-9 | - | TGTGCCAGCAGCGTGAACAGGGGGCACAACACTGAAGCTTTCTTT | CASSVNRGHNTEAFF
- | TRBJ2-7 | TRBV9 | once | TGTGCCAGCAGCGCGTCACAGGGATCCTACGAGCAGTACTTC | CASSASQGSYEQYF
TRBD2 | TRBJ2-4 | TRBV7-2 | - | TGTGCCAGCAGCTTTCCGGTTAGCGGGAAAAACATTCAGTACTTC | CASSFPVSGKNIQYF
TRBD1 | TRBJ1-2 | TRBV19 | - | TGTGCCAGTATAGGACAGGGAATGTCTCGGAACTATGGCTACACCTTC | CASIGQGMSRNYGYTF
TRBD2 | TRBJ2-1 | TRBV7-2 | - | TGTGCCAGCAGCCGCTTAGCGGGTCCGGCCTACAATGAGCAGTTCTTC | CASSRLAGPAYNEQFF
TRBD1 | TRBJ2-3 | TRBV7-2 | - | TGTGCCAGCAGCTCAGGACAGGCTAGCACAGATACGCAGTATTTT | CASSSGQASTDTQYF
TRBD1 | TRBJ1-5 | TRBV19 | few | TGTGCCAGTAGCCCCCGGGCAGGGGGCCACAATCAGCCCCAGCATTTT | CASSPRAGGHNQPQHF
- | TRBJ2-1 | TRBV6-6 | - | TGTGCCAGCAGCAGGGACTCCTACAATGAGCAGTTCTTC | CASSRDSYNEQFF